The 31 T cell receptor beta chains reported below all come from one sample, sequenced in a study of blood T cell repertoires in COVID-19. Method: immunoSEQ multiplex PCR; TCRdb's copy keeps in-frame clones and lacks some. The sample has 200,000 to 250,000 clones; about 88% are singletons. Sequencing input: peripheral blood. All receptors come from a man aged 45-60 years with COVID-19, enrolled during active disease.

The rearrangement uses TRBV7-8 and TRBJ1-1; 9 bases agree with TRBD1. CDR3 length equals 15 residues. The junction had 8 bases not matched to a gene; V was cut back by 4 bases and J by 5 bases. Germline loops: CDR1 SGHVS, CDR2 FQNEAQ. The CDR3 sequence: CASSSWGTGRTEAFF. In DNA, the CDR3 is TGTGCCAGCAGCTCTTGGGGGACAGGGCGGACTGAAGCTTTCTTT. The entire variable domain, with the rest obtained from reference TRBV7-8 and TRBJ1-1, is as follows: GAGVSQSPRYKVAKRGQDVALRCDPISGHVSLFWYQQALGQGPEFLTYFQNEAQLDKSGLPSDRFFAERPEGSVSTLKIQRTQQEDSAVYLCASSSWGTGRTEAFFGQGTRLTVV.

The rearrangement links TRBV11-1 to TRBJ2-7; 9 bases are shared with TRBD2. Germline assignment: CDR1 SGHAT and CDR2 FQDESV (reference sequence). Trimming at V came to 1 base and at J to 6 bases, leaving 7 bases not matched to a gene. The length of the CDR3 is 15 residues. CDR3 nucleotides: TGTGCCAGCAGCTTAGGGGCTAGCGGGAAACTCGAGCAGTACTTC. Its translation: CASSLGASGKLEQYF. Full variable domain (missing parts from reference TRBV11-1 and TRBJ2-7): EAEVAQSPRYKITEKSQAVAFWCDPISGHATLYWYRQILGQGPELLVQFQDESVVDDSQLPKDRFSAERLKGVDSTLKIQPAELGDSAMYLCASSLGASGKLEQYFGPGTRLTVT.

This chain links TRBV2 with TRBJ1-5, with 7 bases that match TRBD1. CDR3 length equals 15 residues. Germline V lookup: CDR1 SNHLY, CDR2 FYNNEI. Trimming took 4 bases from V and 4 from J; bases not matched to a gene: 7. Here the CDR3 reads CASSVPRTGNQPQHF. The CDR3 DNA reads TGTGCCAGCAGTGTCCCTCGGACAGGAAATCAGCCCCAGCATTTT.

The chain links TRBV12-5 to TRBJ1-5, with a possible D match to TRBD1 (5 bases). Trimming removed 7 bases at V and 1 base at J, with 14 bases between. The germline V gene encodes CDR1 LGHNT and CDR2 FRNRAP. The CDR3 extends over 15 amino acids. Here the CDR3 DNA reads TGTGCTAGTGATGGGGGGGTGCGGAGCAATCAGCCCCAGCATTTT. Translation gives CASDGGVRSNQPQHF. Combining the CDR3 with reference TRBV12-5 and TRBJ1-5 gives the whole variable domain DARVTQTPRHKVTEMGQEVTMRCQPILGHNTVFWYRQTMMQGLELLAYFRNRAPLDDSGMPKDRFSAEMPDATLATLKIQPSEPRDSAVYFCASDGGVRSNQPQHFGDGTRLSIL.

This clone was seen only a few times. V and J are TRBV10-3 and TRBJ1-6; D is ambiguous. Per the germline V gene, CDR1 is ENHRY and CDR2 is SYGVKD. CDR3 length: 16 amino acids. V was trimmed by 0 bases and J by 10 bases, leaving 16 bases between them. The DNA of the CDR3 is TGTGCCATCAGTGAGTCCCCGGGAGGCGGTGGGTCACCCCTCCACTTT. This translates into CAISESPGGGGSPLHF.

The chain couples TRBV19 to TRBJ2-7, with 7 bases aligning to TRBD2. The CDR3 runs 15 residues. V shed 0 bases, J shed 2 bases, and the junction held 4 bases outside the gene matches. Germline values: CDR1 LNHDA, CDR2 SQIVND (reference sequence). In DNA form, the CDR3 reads TGTGCCAGTAGTATAGATGGCGGGGGAGCCTACGAGCAGTACTTC. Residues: CASSIDGGGAYEQYF.

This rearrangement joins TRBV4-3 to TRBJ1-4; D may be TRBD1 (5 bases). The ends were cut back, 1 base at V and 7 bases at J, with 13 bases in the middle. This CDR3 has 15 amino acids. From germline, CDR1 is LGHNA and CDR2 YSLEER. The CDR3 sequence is CASSQVHRKGEKLFF. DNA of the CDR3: TGCGCCAGCAGCCAAGTCCACAGGAAGGGTGAAAAACTGTTTTTT.

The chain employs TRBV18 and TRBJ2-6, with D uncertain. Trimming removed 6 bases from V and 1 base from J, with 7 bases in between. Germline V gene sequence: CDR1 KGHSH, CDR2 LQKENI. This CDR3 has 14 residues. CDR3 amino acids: CASSRNSGANVLTF. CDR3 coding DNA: TGTGCCAGCTCCAGAAATTCTGGGGCCAACGTCCTGACTTTC.

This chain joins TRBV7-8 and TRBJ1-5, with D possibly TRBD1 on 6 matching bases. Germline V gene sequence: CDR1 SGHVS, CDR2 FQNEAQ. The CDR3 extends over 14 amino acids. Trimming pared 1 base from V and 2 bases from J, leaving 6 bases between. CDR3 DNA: TGTGCCAGCAGCTTAGGGACAGGCAATCAGCCCCAGCATTTT. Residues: CASSLGTGNQPQHF.

The CDR3 DNA reads as TGTGCCAGCAGCCCCCGCGAGGGCGGGAACACTGAAGCTTTCTTT. Residues: CASSPREGGNTEAFF. The chain uses TRBV9 and TRBJ1-1, with D unresolved. The V end was cut by 4 bases, the J end by 1 base, with 14 bases between. Looked up from germline, CDR1 is SGDLS and CDR2 is YYNGEE. This CDR3 spans 15 amino acids.

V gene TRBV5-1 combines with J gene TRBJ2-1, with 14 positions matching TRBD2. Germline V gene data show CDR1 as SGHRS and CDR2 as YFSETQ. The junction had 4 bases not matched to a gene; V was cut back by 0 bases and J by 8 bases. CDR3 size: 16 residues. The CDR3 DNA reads TGCGCCAGCAGCTTGGCCGGACTAGCGGGAGGATATGAGCAGTTCTTC. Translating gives CASSLAGLAGGYEQFF.

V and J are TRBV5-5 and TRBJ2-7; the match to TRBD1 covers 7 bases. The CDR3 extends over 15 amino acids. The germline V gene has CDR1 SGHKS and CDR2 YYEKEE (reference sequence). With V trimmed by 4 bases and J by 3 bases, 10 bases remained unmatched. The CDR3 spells CASSATPGQNYEQYF. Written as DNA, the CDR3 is TGTGCCAGCAGCGCAACTCCGGGACAGAACTACGAGCAGTACTTC.

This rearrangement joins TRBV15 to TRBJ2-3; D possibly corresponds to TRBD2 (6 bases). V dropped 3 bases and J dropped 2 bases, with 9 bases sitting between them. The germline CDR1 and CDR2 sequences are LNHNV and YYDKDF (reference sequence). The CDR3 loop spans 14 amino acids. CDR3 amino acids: CATSRTSITDTQYF. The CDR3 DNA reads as TGTGCCACCAGCAGGACTAGTATCACAGATACGCAGTATTTT.

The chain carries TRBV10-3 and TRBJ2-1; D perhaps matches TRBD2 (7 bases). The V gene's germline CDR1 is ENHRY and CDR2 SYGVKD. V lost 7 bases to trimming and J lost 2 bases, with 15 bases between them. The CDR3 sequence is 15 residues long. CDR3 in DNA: TGTGCCATCACCGAGGGGAGGGACACCTACAATGAGCAGTTCTTC. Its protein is CAITEGRDTYNEQFF.

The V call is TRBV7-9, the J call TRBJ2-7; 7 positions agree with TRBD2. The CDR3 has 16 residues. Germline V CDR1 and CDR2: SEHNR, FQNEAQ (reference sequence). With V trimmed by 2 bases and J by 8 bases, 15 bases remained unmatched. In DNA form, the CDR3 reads TGTGCCAGCAGCTTATCAAGCGGGTCGGGAGGTCCAAAGCAGTACTTC. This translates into CASSLSSGSGGPKQYF. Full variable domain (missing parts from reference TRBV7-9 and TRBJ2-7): DTGVSQNPRHKITKRGQNVTFRCDPISEHNRLYWYRQTLGQGPEFLTYFQNEAQLEKSRLLSDRFSAERPKGSFSTLEIQRTEQGDSAMYLCASSLSSGSGGPKQYFGPGTRLTVT.

DNA for the CDR3: TGTGCCAGCAGCCTTGATCCGCGGGGACAGGTTCCAATGAACACCGGGGAGCTGTTTTTT. Translation: CASSLDPRGQVPMNTGELFF. The V gene is TRBV4-2, the J gene TRBJ2-2; TRBD1 matches at 8 bases. This CDR3 is 20 amino acids long. Trimming at V came to 4 bases and at J to 1 base, leaving 17 bases not matched to a gene. Germline-derived CDR1 and CDR2 are LGHNA and YNFKEQ.

Here the CDR3 DNA reads TGCAGCGTTGTTACAGGGGACGCCACTGAAGCTTTCTTT. Translation: CSVVTGDATEAFF. The rearrangement links TRBV29-1 to TRBJ1-1; the match to TRBD1 covers 7 bases. J was trimmed by 4 bases and V by 4 bases; bases with no gene match: 6. CDR1 is SQVTM and CDR2 is ANQGSEA in the germline V gene. The CDR3 totals 13 residues.

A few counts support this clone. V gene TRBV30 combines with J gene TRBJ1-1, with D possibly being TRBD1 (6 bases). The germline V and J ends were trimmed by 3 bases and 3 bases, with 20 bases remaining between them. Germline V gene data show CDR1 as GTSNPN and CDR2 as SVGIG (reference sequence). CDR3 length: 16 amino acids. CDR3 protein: CAWRLARGQWDTEAFF. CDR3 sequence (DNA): TGTGCCTGGAGACTTGCCAGGGGCCAATGGGACACTGAAGCTTTCTTT.

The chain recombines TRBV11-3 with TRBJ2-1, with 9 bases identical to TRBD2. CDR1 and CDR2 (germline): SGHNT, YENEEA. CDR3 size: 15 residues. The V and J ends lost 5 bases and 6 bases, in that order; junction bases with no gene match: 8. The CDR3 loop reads CASSKTGLAFNEQFF. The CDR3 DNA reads TGTGCCAGCAGCAAAACGGGACTAGCATTCAATGAGCAGTTCTTC.

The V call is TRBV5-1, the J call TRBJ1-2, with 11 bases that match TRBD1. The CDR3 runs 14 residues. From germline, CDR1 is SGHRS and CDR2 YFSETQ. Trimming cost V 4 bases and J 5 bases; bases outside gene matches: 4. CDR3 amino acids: CASSTGTGGYGYTF. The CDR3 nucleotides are TGCGCCAGCAGCACCGGGACAGGGGGTTATGGCTACACCTTC.

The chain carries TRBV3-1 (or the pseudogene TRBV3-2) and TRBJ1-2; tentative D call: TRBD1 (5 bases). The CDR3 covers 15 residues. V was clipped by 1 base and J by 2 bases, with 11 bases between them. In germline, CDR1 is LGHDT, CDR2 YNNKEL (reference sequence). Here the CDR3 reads CASSQGFGGNYGYTF. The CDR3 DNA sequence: TGTGCCAGCAGCCAAGGTTTCGGGGGAAACTATGGCTACACCTTC.

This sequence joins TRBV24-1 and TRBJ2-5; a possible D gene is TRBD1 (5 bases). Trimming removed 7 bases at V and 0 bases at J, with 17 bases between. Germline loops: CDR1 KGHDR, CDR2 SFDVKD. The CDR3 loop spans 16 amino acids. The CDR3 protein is CATSPSQEKDQETQYF. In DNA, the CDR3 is TGTGCCACCAGCCCTTCACAGGAGAAGGACCAAGAGACCCAGTACTTC.

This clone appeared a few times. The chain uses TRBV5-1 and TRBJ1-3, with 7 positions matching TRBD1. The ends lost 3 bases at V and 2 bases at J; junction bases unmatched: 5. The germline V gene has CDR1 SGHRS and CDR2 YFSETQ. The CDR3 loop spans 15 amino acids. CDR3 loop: CASSSQTGTGNTIYF. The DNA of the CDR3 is TGCGCCAGCAGCTCCCAGACAGGGACTGGAAACACCATATATTTT.

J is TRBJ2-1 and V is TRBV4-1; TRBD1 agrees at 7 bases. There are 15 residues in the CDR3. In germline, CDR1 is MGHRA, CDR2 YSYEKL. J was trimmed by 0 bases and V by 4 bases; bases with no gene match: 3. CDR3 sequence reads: CASSLGQSSYNEQFF. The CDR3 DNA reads TGCGCCAGCAGCCTGGGACAGAGCTCCTACAATGAGCAGTTCTTC.

Written as DNA, the CDR3 is TGTGCCAGCTCACCTGGGGGACAGGGGGCACTGAGTGGCTACACCTTC. Its translation is CASSPGGQGALSGYTF. This chain uses TRBV18 with TRBJ1-2, with TRBD1 matching over 12 bases. Germline CDR1 and CDR2: KGHSH and LQKENI. V lost 3 bases and J lost 7; bases outside the gene matches: 9. This CDR3 spans 16 amino acids.

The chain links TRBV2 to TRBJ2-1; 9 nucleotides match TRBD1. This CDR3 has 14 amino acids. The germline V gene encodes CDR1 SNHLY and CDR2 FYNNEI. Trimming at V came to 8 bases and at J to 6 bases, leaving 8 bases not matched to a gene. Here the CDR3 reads CASGGTGSFNEQFF. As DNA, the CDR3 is TGTGCCAGCGGGGGGACAGGGTCTTTCAATGAGCAGTTCTTC.

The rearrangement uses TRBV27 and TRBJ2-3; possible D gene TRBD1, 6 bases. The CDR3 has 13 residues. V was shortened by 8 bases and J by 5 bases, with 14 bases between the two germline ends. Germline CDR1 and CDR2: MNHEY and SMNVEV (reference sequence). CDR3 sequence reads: CASGYRVRDTQYF. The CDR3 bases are TGTGCCAGCGGGTACAGGGTAAGAGATACGCAGTATTTT.

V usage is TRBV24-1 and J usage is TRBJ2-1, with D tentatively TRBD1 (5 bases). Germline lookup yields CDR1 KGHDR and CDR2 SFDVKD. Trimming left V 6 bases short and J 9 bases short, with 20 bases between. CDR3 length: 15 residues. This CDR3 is CATSPSEATRGEQFF. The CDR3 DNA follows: TGTGCCACCAGTCCTTCGGAAGCCACAAGGGGTGAGCAGTTCTTC.

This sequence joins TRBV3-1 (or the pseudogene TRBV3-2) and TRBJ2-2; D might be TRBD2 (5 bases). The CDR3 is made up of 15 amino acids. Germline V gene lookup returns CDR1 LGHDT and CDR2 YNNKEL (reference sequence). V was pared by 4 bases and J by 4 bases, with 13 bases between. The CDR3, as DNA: TGTGCCAGCAGCCCCCCCGGGGTGGGCACCGGGGAGCTGTTTTTT. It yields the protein CASSPPGVGTGELFF.

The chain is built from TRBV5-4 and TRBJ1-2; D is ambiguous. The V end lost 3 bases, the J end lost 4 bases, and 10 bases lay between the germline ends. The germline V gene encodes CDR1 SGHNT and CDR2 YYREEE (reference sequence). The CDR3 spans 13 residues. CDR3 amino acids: CASSSIGGYGYTF. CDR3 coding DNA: TGTGCCAGCAGCTCGATCGGTGGCTATGGCTACACCTTC.

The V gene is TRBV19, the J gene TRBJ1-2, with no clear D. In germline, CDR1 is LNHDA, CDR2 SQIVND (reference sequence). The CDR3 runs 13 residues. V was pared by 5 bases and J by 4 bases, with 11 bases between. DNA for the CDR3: TGTGCCAGTAGTCCCGGAGAGGGCTATGGCTACACCTTC. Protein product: CASSPGEGYGYTF.